A single TCR beta chain is shown here with its context. Trimming shortened V by 1 base and J by 4 bases, and 11 bases separated the two germline ends. The germline V gene encodes CDR1 SGDLS and CDR2 YYNGEE. This CDR3 spans 14 amino acids. Clones were read by immunoSEQ multiplex PCR, and TCRdb kept only the in-frame ones, dropping some. The sample holds roughly 69,000 clones, around 90% seen once. This entry is derived from a study of blood T cell repertoires in COVID-19. Across the study: Researchers got acute and convalescent COVID-19 samples from the United States, Italy and Spain. PBMCs, B-cell-depleted T cells, or T cells were the source of the cDNA or gDNA that made up the material.

The sequenced sample consisted of peripheral blood. This TCR came from a man in his forties or fifties with acute or convalescent COVID-19. This chain uses TRBV9 with TRBJ1-1; D is possibly TRBD1 (6 bases). CDR3 loop: CASSVKGEGTEAFF. CDR3 DNA sequence: TGTGCCAGCAGCGTAAAGGGGGAGGGCACTGAAGCTTTCTTT.